This T cell receptor (beta chain) was retrieved from a study of shared clonotypes between healthy human individuals. Measured with immunoSEQ multiplex PCR; TCRdb has only the in-frame clones, and not every one. This table holds more than 850,000 clones, about 84% found once. The CDR3 sequence is 15 residues long. Germline assignment: CDR1 WNHNN and CDR2 SYGVQD (reference sequence). After removal of 6 bases from V and 2 bases from J, the junction contained 7 bases not matched to a gene. Sequencing was done on a sample of memory CD4+ T cells from PBMCs. Described subset: CD45RA-negative fraction. This clonotype originated in a young man in good health. Some clones in this sample may be carry-over from other donors' samples. The chain joins TRBV10-1 to TRBJ2-7, with 10 positions matching TRBD2. Here the CDR3 reads CASSATSGSTYEQYF. CDR3 DNA: TGCGCCAGCAGCGCGACTAGCGGGTCCACCTACGAGCAGTACTTC.